The 8 T cell receptor beta chains below were found in one sample sequenced in a study of T cell clonality in common variable immunodeficiency. This table comes from immunoSEQ multiplex PCR, and its TCRdb copy is limited to in-frame clones, with some not included. Singletons are absent from the sample, which has approximately 81,000 clones. The source material was peripheral blood mononuclear cells. The receptors come from a person aged 18 to 70 in good health.

Many counts were recorded for this clone. The read stops 3 residues short of the end of the CDR3; the missing end is completed from the germline J gene. The sample contains more than one DNA sequence encoding this CDR3. The rearrangement uses TRBV5-1 and TRBJ2-5; TRBD1 matches 7 bases. The CDR3 is made up of 14 amino acids. The V and J ends lost 0 bases and 4 bases, in that order; junction bases with no gene match: 3. The V gene's germline CDR1 is SGHRS and CDR2 YFSETQ. CDR3 DNA, as far as it was read: TGCGCCAGCAGCTTGGACAGGGGTGGAGAGACC. Translation gives CASSLDRGGET. The whole CDR3 reads CASSLDRGGETQYF.

This clone came up many times. The CDR3 goes on 3 residues after the read ends, and that part is filled in from the germline J gene. The chain carries TRBV11-2 and TRBJ2-1; 8 nucleotides agree with TRBD2. CDR1 is SGHAT and CDR2 is FQNNGV in the germline V gene. This CDR3 contains 15 residues. After removal of 5 bases from V and 9 bases from J, the junction contained 12 bases not matched to a gene. This CDR3 reads CASSPGSGRGGEQFF. The DNA read from the CDR3 is TGTGCCAGCAGCCCAGGAAGCGGGAGAGGAGGTGAG.

This clone was counted many times. The sequence runs out 3 residues before the end of the CDR3; the remainder is reconstructed from the germline J gene. J is TRBJ1-1 and V is TRBV6-2 or TRBV6-3; D not resolved. Germline CDR1 is MNHEY and CDR2 is SVGEGT. The CDR3 loop spans 14 amino acids. V was clipped by 0 bases and J by 1 base, with 6 bases between them. The part of the CDR3 DNA that was read is TGTGCCAGCAGTTACTCTACAGAGAACACTGAA. As protein: CASSYSTENTE. The full CDR3 sequence reads CASSYSTENTEAFF.

Many counts were recorded for this clone. The read terminates 3 residues ahead of where the CDR3 ends, so the germline J gene completes it. The chain carries TRBV6-2 or TRBV6-3 and TRBJ1-1; D call uncertain. V lost 7 bases and J lost 0, with 6 bases in between. Germline CDR1 and CDR2: MNHEY and SVGEGT. The CDR3 sequence is 12 residues long. The DNA read from the CDR3 is TGTGCCAGCATGTTCATGAACACTGAA. Translated, it gives CASMFMNTE. The CDR3 reads in full as CASMFMNTEAFF.

This clone was picked up many times. The sequenced fragment ends 3 residues before the CDR3 boundary, so the rest is inferred from the germline J gene. This chain links TRBV11-3 with TRBJ1-3; D is undetermined. This CDR3 has 13 residues. The V end lost 4 bases, the J end lost 3 bases, and 7 bases lay between the germline ends. Germline V gives CDR1 SGHNT, CDR2 YENEEA. The CDR3 spells CASSSSYGNTIYF. The CDR3 DNA, read in part, is TGTGCCAGCAGCTCCTCTTATGGAAACACC.

This clone was counted many times. With the read ending 3 residues before the CDR3 end, the germline J gene is used to fill in that end. This chain links TRBV5-4 with TRBJ1-4; TRBD1 agrees at 7 bases. The germline gives CDR1 SGHNT, CDR2 YYREEE (reference sequence). The CDR3 is 16 amino acids. J was trimmed by 8 bases and V by 0 bases; bases with no gene match: 10. Partial CDR3 DNA: TGTGCCAGCAGCTTGGCGTCCTCGGGACAGAAGGAAAAA. Its protein product is CASSLASSGQKEK. The whole CDR3 is CASSLASSGQKEKLFF.

Ten or more counts support this clone. The read ends 3 residues shy of where the CDR3 ends; the end is completed using the germline J gene. The chain has TRBV5-4 and TRBJ2-3; 8 nucleotides match TRBD2. The CDR3 consists of 15 residues. Germline CDR1 reads SGHNT; CDR2 reads YYREEE (reference sequence). V was clipped by 5 bases and J by 4 bases; unmatched bases: 9. This chain's CDR3 is CASRFSGIGPDTQYF. The sequenced part of the CDR3 DNA is TGTGCCAGCAGATTTAGCGGGATCGGTCCAGATACG.

This clone was seen repeatedly, ten times or more. The read ends 3 residues shy of where the CDR3 ends; the end is completed using the germline J gene. The chain employs TRBV20-1 and TRBJ2-7, with 7 bases fitting TRBD1. This CDR3 comprises 13 residues. V shed 3 bases, J shed 2 bases, and the junction held 4 bases outside the gene matches. Germline V CDR1 and CDR2: DFQATT, SNEGSKA (reference sequence). Here the CDR3 reads CSARRQGAYEQYF. The covered CDR3 bases are TGCAGTGCTAGGCGACAGGGAGCCTACGAG.